A single sample gave rise to the 23 T cell receptor beta chains below, sequenced in a study of a mutant IDH1 vaccine in newly diagnosed glioma. This table comes from immunoSEQ multiplex PCR, and its TCRdb copy is limited to in-frame clones, with some not included. The data contain about 33,000 clones, approximately 91% of them singletons. Noted time point: baseline, week 1 (first vaccination visit). This sample's treatment: pre-vaccination baseline after standard-of-care therapy. Here the sequenced sample was PBMCs, taken from a glioma patient treated with radiotherapy, temozolomide or both. These receptors were collected from a woman in her thirties or forties with glioma.

The CDR3 DNA sequence: TGTGCCAGCAGCCAAGTGGGGACGGGCGCCCCCCAGGGGGAGACCCAGTACTTC. This codes for CASSQVGTGAPQGETQYF. The J gene is TRBJ2-5, the V gene TRBV4-2; weak D call: TRBD1 (6 bases). The CDR3 spans 18 residues. The germline V gene encodes CDR1 LGHNA and CDR2 YNFKEQ. The V end was cut by 1 base, the J end by 5 bases, with 23 bases between.

The rearrangement joins TRBV6-1 to TRBJ2-1; perhaps D is TRBD1 or TRBD2 (5 bases each). The CDR3 sequence is 13 residues long. The germline gives CDR1 MNHNS, CDR2 SASEGT. Trimming removed 8 bases at V and 6 bases at J, with 14 bases between. CDR3 protein: CASGTVGFNEQFF. In DNA, the CDR3 is TGTGCCAGCGGGACCGTAGGATTCAATGAGCAGTTCTTC.

This rearrangement joins TRBV6-1 to TRBJ2-3; TRBD2 aligns across 11 bases. The germline CDR1 and CDR2 sequences are MNHNS and SASEGT. The CDR3 is made up of 15 amino acids. V was clipped by 10 bases and J by 0 bases; unmatched bases: 6. CDR3 sequence reads: CATRASGRSTDTQYF. The CDR3 DNA sequence: TGTGCCACCAGGGCTAGCGGGAGGAGCACAGATACGCAGTATTTT.

The CDR3 nucleotides are TGTGCCAGCAGCCGGGACAGGGAAGCCTACGAGCAGTACTTC. Its protein product is CASSRDREAYEQYF. This sequence joins TRBV6-5 and TRBJ2-7, with 9 bases lining up with TRBD1. The CDR3 length is 14 residues. Trimming took 6 bases from V and 2 from J; bases not matched to a gene: 5. CDR1 and CDR2 from the germline V gene are MNHEY and SVGAGI.

This chain joins TRBV5-1 and TRBJ2-3; TRBD2 matches at 13 bases. From germline, CDR1 is SGHRS and CDR2 YFSETQ. The CDR3 consists of 14 residues. V lost 9 bases to trimming and J lost 8 bases; unmatched junction nucleotides: 9. CDR3 nucleotides: TGCGCCACCAAACTAGCGGGAGGGGAGGCTACGCAGTATTTT. This translates into CATKLAGGEATQYF. The full variable domain, with the rest looked up from reference TRBV5-1 and TRBJ2-3, is KAGVTQTPRYLIKTRGQQVTLSCSPISGHRSVSWYQQTPGQGLQFLFEYFSETQRNKGNFPGRFSGRQFSNSRSEMNVSTLELGDSALYLCATKLAGGEATQYFGPGTRLTVL.

This clone was seen just once. The V call is TRBV4-3, the J call TRBJ1-6; D gene ambiguous. V was trimmed by 1 base and J by 3 bases, leaving 13 bases between them. Germline-derived CDR1 and CDR2 are LGHNA and YSLEER. The CDR3 runs to 17 residues. CDR3 amino acids: CASSQGLTAGYNSPLHF. The CDR3 nucleotides read TGCGCCAGCAGCCAAGGGTTGACTGCTGGCTATAATTCACCCCTCCACTTT.

This CDR3 reads CASSELRNTGELFF. CDR3 bases: TGTGCCAGCAGTGAACTGAGGAACACCGGGGAGCTGTTTTTT. The chain joins TRBV6-1 to TRBJ2-2; no clear D. Trimming pared 2 bases from V and 1 base from J, leaving 5 bases between. Germline CDR1 and CDR2: MNHNS and SASEGT. CDR3 size: 14 residues.

The chain combines TRBV2 with TRBJ1-2; D uncertain. The CDR3 has 15 amino acids. V gave up 4 bases and J gave up 7 bases, with 19 bases separating them. CDR1 is SNHLY, CDR2 FYNNEI, per germline. The CDR3 reads CASSAESVPIPGYTF. The CDR3 coding sequence is TGTGCCAGCAGTGCAGAATCGGTTCCGATCCCTGGCTACACCTTC.

V and J are TRBV5-4 and TRBJ2-5; 7 positions agree with TRBD2. The CDR3 consists of 16 residues. V shed 6 bases, J shed 1 base, and the junction held 12 bases outside the gene matches. The germline V gene encodes CDR1 SGHNT and CDR2 YYREEE (reference sequence). CDR3 residues: CASTPSLAAAQETQYF. The CDR3 DNA is TGTGCCAGCACCCCCTCGCTAGCGGCCGCCCAAGAGACCCAGTACTTC.

The chain couples TRBV10-3 to TRBJ2-3; TRBD2 aligns across 8 bases. Germline V gene lookup returns CDR1 ENHRY and CDR2 SYGVKD. Trimming took 7 bases from V and 5 from J; bases not matched to a gene: 8. The CDR3 runs 14 residues. DNA of the CDR3: TGTGCCATCACCCCGGGACTAGTTATAGATACGCAGTATTTT. As protein: CAITPGLVIDTQYF.

The CDR3 loop reads CASSSTTGAEAFF. In nucleotides, the CDR3 is TGCGCCAGCAGCTCAACGACAGGGGCTGAAGCTTTCTTT. This rearrangement joins TRBV5-1 to TRBJ1-1, with 8 nucleotides matching TRBD1. The CDR3 covers 13 residues. Per the germline V gene, CDR1 is SGHRS and CDR2 is YFSETQ. V lost 3 bases and J lost 6; bases outside the gene matches: 4.

V and J are TRBV5-1 and TRBJ2-2; no definite D call. The V gene's germline CDR1 is SGHRS and CDR2 YFSETQ. The CDR3 is 18 residues long. V gave up 2 bases and J gave up 1 base, with 18 bases separating them. CDR3: CASSFLPVEAGNTGELFF. CDR3 coding DNA: TGCGCCAGCAGCTTTCTTCCGGTAGAGGCAGGGAACACCGGGGAGCTGTTTTTT.

This clone turned up a few times. The chain has TRBV29-1 and TRBJ1-1; possibly TRBD1 for D (6 bases). Per the germline V gene, CDR1 is SQVTM and CDR2 is ANQGSEA. CDR3 length: 14 amino acids. V shed 3 bases and J shed 6 bases, with 17 bases lying between them. CDR3 protein: CSVDRGTWGPEAFF. CDR3 DNA sequence: TGCAGCGTTGACCGTGGGACCTGGGGGCCTGAAGCTTTCTTT.

The chain recombines TRBV20-1 with TRBJ2-4; D is ambiguous. There are 11 residues in the CDR3. Looked up from germline, CDR1 is DFQATT and CDR2 is SNEGSKA (reference sequence). The DNA for the CDR3 is TGCAGGGCAGCCGCCAAAAACATTCAGTACTTC. It yields the protein CRAAAKNIQYF.

The chain combines TRBV25-1 with TRBJ1-4; D is undetermined. The CDR3 spans 16 residues. The germline V gene encodes CDR1 MGHDK and CDR2 SYGVNS. V was shortened by 5 bases and J by 2 bases, with 15 bases between the two germline ends. The CDR3 here is CASSNSGPGTNEKLFF. The DNA for the CDR3 is TGTGCCAGCAGTAACTCCGGACCAGGTACTAATGAAAAACTGTTTTTT.

The table lists this clone with a few counts. The sample has other DNA sequences that encode this CDR3 too. The chain has TRBV10-3 and TRBJ1-6, with TRBD1 matching over 10 bases. Germline V gives CDR1 ENHRY, CDR2 SYGVKD. Trimming took 3 bases from V and 13 from J; bases not matched to a gene: 6. This CDR3 region has 14 residues. CDR3 nucleotide sequence: TGTGCCATCAGTGACCGACAGGGGGCGAAGCCCCTCCACTTT. This codes for CAISDRQGAKPLHF.

The chain recombines TRBV15 with TRBJ1-2; 8 bases are shared with TRBD1. The CDR3 length is 15 residues. Germline-derived CDR1 and CDR2 are LNHNV and YYDKDF (reference sequence). Trimming cost V 3 bases and J 4 bases; bases outside gene matches: 7. This CDR3 reads CATSRERQGIYGYTF. CDR3 DNA: TGTGCCACCAGCAGGGAAAGACAGGGGATCTATGGCTACACCTTC. The full variable domain, its missing parts supplied by reference TRBV15 and TRBJ1-2, is DAMVIQNPRYQVTQFGKPVTLSCSQTLNHNVMYWYQQKSSQAPKLLFHYYDKDFNNEADTPDNFQSRRPNTSFCFLDIRSPGLGDTAMYLCATSRERQGIYGYTFGSGTRLTVV.

The chain's CDR3 is CASRAGLASYEQYF. The CDR3 DNA is TGTGCCAGCAGAGCCGGACTAGCGTCCTACGAGCAGTACTTC. The chain employs TRBV2 and TRBJ2-7; 9 nucleotides agree with TRBD2. The CDR3 runs to 14 residues. V lost 6 bases to trimming and J lost 1 base; unmatched junction nucleotides: 4. Germline CDR1 and CDR2: SNHLY and FYNNEI.

This clone was seen only a few times. The chain has TRBV6-6 and TRBJ2-3, with D hard to call. The CDR3 runs 13 residues. The V end lost 3 bases, the J end lost 2 bases, and 6 bases lay between the germline ends. Germline-derived CDR1 and CDR2 are MNHNY and SVGAGI (reference sequence). CDR3: CASSYTITDTQYF. As DNA, the CDR3 is TGTGCCAGCAGTTATACAATCACAGATACGCAGTATTTT.

There are a few counts of this clone. The chain joins TRBV19 to TRBJ1-1; 7 nucleotides line up with TRBD1. From germline, CDR1 is LNHDA and CDR2 SQIVND (reference sequence). The CDR3 runs 14 residues. V lost 6 bases and J lost 1; bases outside the gene matches: 5. In nucleotides, the CDR3 is TGTGCCAGTAGGACAGGGAAGGGGAACACTGAAGCTTTCTTT. Encoded protein: CASRTGKGNTEAFF.

V usage is TRBV25-1 and J usage is TRBJ2-5; maybe TRBD2 (6 bases). CDR1 and CDR2 (germline): MGHDK, SYGVNS. V shed 4 bases and J shed 2 bases, with 14 bases lying between them. This CDR3 has 15 amino acids. DNA for the CDR3: TGTGCCAGCAGTGCTTGGAGTGGGGGGCAAGAGACCCAGTACTTC. It yields the protein CASSAWSGGQETQYF.

This sequence joins TRBV19 and TRBJ2-4; no definite D call. V dropped 2 bases and J dropped 0 bases, with 14 bases sitting between them. Per the germline V gene, CDR1 is LNHDA and CDR2 is SQIVND (reference sequence). The CDR3 is 17 residues long. The CDR3 bases are TGTGCCAGTAGTATAAATTGGGCCCCTCTAGCCAAAAACATTCAGTACTTC. Amino acids: CASSINWAPLAKNIQYF.

The genes are TRBV29-1 and TRBJ1-1; D gene unclear. From germline, CDR1 is SQVTM and CDR2 ANQGSEA. V was trimmed by 3 bases and J by 4 bases, leaving 12 bases between them. CDR3 length equals 13 residues. CDR3 residues: CSVDSALRTEAFF. CDR3 coding DNA: TGCAGCGTTGATTCGGCCTTACGCACTGAAGCTTTCTTT.